This is a list of T cell receptor beta chains from one sample in a study of T cell responses to AZD1222 COVID-19 vaccine. Only in-frame clones appear in the TCRdb table, and some are missing; sequencing was by immunoSEQ multiplex PCR. The profile shows some 93,000 clones, approximately 87% of them singletons. Specimen: peripheral blood, collected 28 days after the second AZD1222 dose. These receptors were obtained from an adult who received the AZD1222 COVID-19 vaccine. The CDR3 runs from the conserved cysteine through the conserved F or W. The D gene is left open where the match is weak. Some rows mark clone size as missing; the rest say once, few, many or name a class of expanded clone.

v_gene	abundance	len	j_gene	d_gene	CDR3nt	CDR3aa
TRBV19	NA	14	TRBJ1-3	NA	TGTGCCAGTAGTATCCGGGGCCCTGGAAACACCATATATTTT	CASSIRGPGNTIYF
TRBV30	NA	11	TRBJ1-1	NA	TGTGCCTGGGGCCCCGGCTTGTGGGCTTTCTTT	CAWGPGLWAFF
TRBV6-1	NA	16	TRBJ1-5	NA	TGTGCCAGCAGTGCGCAAACTCCGAATAGCAATCAGCCCCAGCATTTT	CASSAQTPNSNQPQHF
TRBV10-3	NA	11	TRBJ2-5	NA	TGTGCCATCAGTGAGTCGAAGACCCAGTACTTC	CAISESKTQYF
TRBV9	NA	16	TRBJ2-3	NA	TGTGCCAGCACCCCCGTCCAGGCGTATAACGCAGATACGCAGTATTTT	CASTPVQAYNADTQYF
TRBV7-3	NA	15	TRBJ2-2	NA	TGTGCCAGCAGCTTATATGAGGGAAACACCGGGGAGCTGTTTTTT	CASSLYEGNTGELFF
TRBV25-1	NA	14	TRBJ1-6	NA	TGTGCCAGCAGTGAAGGGACCGCTCGGGCACCCCTCCACTTT	CASSEGTARAPLHF
TRBV27	NA	13	TRBJ1-2	NA	TGTGCCAGCAGTTTATCGGGGGGGCCTGGCTACACCTTC	CASSLSGGPGYTF
TRBV19	NA	12	TRBJ1-5	TRBD1	TGTGCCAGTAGGAGGGGGCAACAGCCCCAGCATTTT	CASRRGQQPQHF
TRBV5-6	NA	13	TRBJ2-2	NA	TGTGCCAGCAGCTTGATCGGGACCGGGGAGCTGTTTTTT	CASSLIGTGELFF
TRBV21-1	NA	16	TRBJ1-5	NA	TGTGCCAGCAGCAAAGAATGGGCAGGGGGAGATCAGCCCCAGCATTTT	CASSKEWAGGDQPQHF
TRBV7-6	NA	14	TRBJ2-7	NA	TGTGCCAGCAGCCCGGGACCAAACTCCTACGAGCAGTACTTC	CASSPGPNSYEQYF
TRBV7-3	once	16	TRBJ2-7	TRBD2	TGTGCCAGCAGCTTAGCGGGACTAGCGGGAGTAAACGAGCAGTACTTC	CASSLAGLAGVNEQYF
TRBV30	NA	12	TRBJ1-1	NA	TGTGCCTGGAGCAGGACAGTAACTGAAGCTTTCTTT	CAWSRTVTEAFF
TRBV15	NA	15	TRBJ1-4	NA	TGTGCCACCAGCAGCCTGACTGAAACTAATGAAAAACTGTTTTTT	CATSSLTETNEKLFF
TRBV19	once	11	TRBJ2-3	NA	TGTGCCAGTAGGGGAACAGATACGCAGTATTTT	CASRGTDTQYF
TRBV7-9	NA	15	TRBJ2-7	TRBD1	TGTGCCAGCAGTTCTACGGGACAGGGTTCCTACGAGCAGTACTTC	CASSSTGQGSYEQYF
TRBV7-2	once	15	TRBJ2-7	TRBD2	TGTGCCAGCAGTCAGTTGGGGGGGAGCTCCTACGAGCAGTACTTC	CASSQLGGSSYEQYF
TRBV15	NA	16	TRBJ2-5	NA	TGTGCCACCAGCAGTGCAACGGAGGCCAGGGTTGAGACCCAGTACTTC	CATSSATEARVETQYF
TRBV19	once	14	TRBJ2-7	NA	TGTGCCAGTAGTACAGGAGGGCGAACGTACGAGCAGTACTTC	CASSTGGRTYEQYF
TRBV5-4	NA	15	TRBJ2-3	NA	TGTGCCAGCAGCCAGGGGGGCCTCAGCACAGATACGCAGTATTTT	CASSQGGLSTDTQYF
TRBV30	NA	12	TRBJ2-2	TRBD1	TGTGCCTGGGACAGGGTATCCGGGGAGCTGTTTTTT	CAWDRVSGELFF
TRBV28	NA	16	TRBJ1-3	NA	TGTGCCAGCAGTTTGAGGCCAACCCCCTCTGGAAACACCATATATTTT	CASSLRPTPSGNTIYF
TRBV7-3	NA	16	TRBJ2-3	TRBD2	TGTGCCAGCAGCTCACAAGGACTAGTAAGGGCAGATACGCAGTATTTT	CASSSQGLVRADTQYF
TRBV5-8	NA	14	TRBJ1-5	NA	TGTGCCAGCAGCCGGACATTATCGAATCAGCCCCAGCATTTT	CASSRTLSNQPQHF
TRBV5-1	NA	16	TRBJ2-6	NA	TGCGCCAGCAGCTTGTCGGGAGATTCTGGGGCCAACGTCCTGACTTTC	CASSLSGDSGANVLTF
TRBV7-2	NA	15	TRBJ1-1	NA	TGTGCCAGCAGTCCTGGACCCGTCTACAACACTGAAGCTTTCTTT	CASSPGPVYNTEAFF
TRBV19	NA	13	TRBJ2-1	NA	TGTGCCAGTAAAGGCTACTACGACAATGAGCAGTTCTTC	CASKGYYDNEQFF
TRBV7-8	NA	15	TRBJ1-6	NA	TGTGCCAGCAGCATATCCGGGCTCCACCATTCACCCCTCCACTTT	CASSISGLHHSPLHF
TRBV6-5	NA	16	TRBJ2-6	NA	TGTGCCAGCAGCTACCCCCGGGCAACAGGGGCCAACGTCCTGACTTTC	CASSYPRATGANVLTF
TRBV12-5	once	14	TRBJ1-1	TRBD1	TGTGCTAGTGCCTTAACAGGGGGGGTGACTGAAGCTTTCTTT	CASALTGGVTEAFF
TRBV28	NA	15	TRBJ1-5	TRBD1	TGTGCCAGCAGTAAACGACAGGGGAGCAATCAGCCCCAGCATTTT	CASSKRQGSNQPQHF
TRBV27	once	18	TRBJ2-6	TRBD2	TGTGCCAGCAGTTTAACTAGCGGAGCTTTCTCTGGGGCCAACGTCCTGACTTTC	CASSLTSGAFSGANVLTF